The present TCR beta chain was sequenced within a study of cytomegalovirus exposure and HLA in healthy donors. Study information: Per a later analysis, the 550 to 850 first-cohort and about 120 validation repertoires shared one platform.

TCRdb's table, derived via immunoSEQ multiplex PCR, lists solely in-frame clones and lacks some. The table has 150,000 or so clones, about 88% seen once. Findings and limits, study-wide: Most TCR sequences proved rare, with some public TCRs found in many donors.

Unmatched junction bases numbered 16, after V lost 2 bases and J lost 3 bases. The CDR3 covers 20 residues. CDR1 and CDR2 from the germline V gene are ENHRY and SYGVKD. On this clone: The target antigen is unknown.

The chain combines TRBV10-3 with TRBJ2-2, with 9 positions matching TRBD1. The sequence came from a woman under 30 in good health and CMV-seronegative. Sample: PBMCs. CDR3 residues: CAISEGRDREGVWDTGELFF. The CDR3 DNA sequence: TGTGCCATCAGTGAGGGGCGGGACAGGGAAGGTGTATGGGACACCGGGGAGCTGTTTTTT.